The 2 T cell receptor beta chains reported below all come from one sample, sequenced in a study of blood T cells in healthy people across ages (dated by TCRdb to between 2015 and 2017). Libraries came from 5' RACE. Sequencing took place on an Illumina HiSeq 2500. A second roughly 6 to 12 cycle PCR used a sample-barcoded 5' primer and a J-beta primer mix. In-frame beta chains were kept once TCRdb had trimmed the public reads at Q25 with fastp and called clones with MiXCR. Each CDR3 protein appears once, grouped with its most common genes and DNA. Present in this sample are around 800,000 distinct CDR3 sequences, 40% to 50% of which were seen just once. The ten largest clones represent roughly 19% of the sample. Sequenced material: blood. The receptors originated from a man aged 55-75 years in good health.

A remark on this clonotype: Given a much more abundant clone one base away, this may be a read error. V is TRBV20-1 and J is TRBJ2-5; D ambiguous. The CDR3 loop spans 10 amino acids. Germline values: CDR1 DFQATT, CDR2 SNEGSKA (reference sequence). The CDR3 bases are TGCAGTGCGTATAAAGAGGCCCAGTACTTC. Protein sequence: CSAYKEAQYF.

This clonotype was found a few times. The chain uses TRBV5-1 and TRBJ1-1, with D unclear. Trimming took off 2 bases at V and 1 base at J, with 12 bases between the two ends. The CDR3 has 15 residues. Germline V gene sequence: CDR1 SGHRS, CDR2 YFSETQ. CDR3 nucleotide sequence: TGCGCCAGCAGCTTTCAGGTAGGCGCGAACACTGAAGCTTTCTTT. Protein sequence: CASSFQVGANTEAFF.